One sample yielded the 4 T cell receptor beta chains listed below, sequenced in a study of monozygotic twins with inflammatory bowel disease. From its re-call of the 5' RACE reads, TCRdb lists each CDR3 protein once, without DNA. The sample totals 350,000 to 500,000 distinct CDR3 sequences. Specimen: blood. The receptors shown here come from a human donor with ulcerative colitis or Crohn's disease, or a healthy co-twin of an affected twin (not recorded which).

The CDR3 reads CASSIVGQNNSPLHF. The V call is TRBV19, the J call TRBJ1-6; there is no DNA to check the TCRdb D call of TRBD1. The CDR3 runs 15 residues. The germline V gene encodes CDR1 LNHDA and CDR2 SQIVND (reference sequence).

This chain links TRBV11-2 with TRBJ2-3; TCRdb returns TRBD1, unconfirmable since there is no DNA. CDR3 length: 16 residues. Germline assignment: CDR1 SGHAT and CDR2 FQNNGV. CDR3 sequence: CASSLGQGRITDTQYF.

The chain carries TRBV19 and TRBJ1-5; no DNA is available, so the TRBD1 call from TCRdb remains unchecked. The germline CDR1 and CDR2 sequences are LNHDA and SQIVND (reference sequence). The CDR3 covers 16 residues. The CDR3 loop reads CASSRGTGSSNQPQHF.

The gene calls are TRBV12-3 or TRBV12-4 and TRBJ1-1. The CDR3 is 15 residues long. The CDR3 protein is CASRPFQASNTEAFF.